This T cell receptor (beta chain) was recorded in a study of CD8 T cells in ankylosing spondylitis. This clonotype was counted a few times. The antigen is unknown. Trimming removed 3 bases at V and 2 bases at J, with 14 bases between. CDR1 is SGHTA, CDR2 FQGNSA, per germline. CDR3 length equals 15 residues. Library preparation for TCR beta used quantitative 5'-RACE with molecular barcodes. From the 5' RACE reads, TCRdb called clonotypes with MiXCR, one entry per CDR3 protein. Of 90,000 to 100,000 distinct CDR3 sequences in the sample, almost 8.5% are singletons; the top ten hold 9.9%. Study-level results: According to the report, clones linked to the disease were significantly enriched in matched synovial fluid samples taken from ankylosing spondylitis patients. Earlier work had already found some motif variants in reactive arthritis synovial fluid and blood. CD8+ by phenotype, disease-linked clones were relatively rare in peripheral blood.

The sequenced material came from blood, either unsorted or a sorted T cell fraction (not recorded which). This clonotype originated in a male donor with ankylosing spondylitis or in good health (not recorded which). This chain uses TRBV7-2 with TRBJ2-7; D perhaps matches TRBD2 (6 bases). The CDR3 DNA is TGTGCCAGCAGCTTCCTAACCGGGAGTACCTACGAGCAGTACTTC. Translation gives CASSFLTGSTYEQYF.